These T cell receptor beta chains were read from a single sample in a study of patients and donors after allogeneic stem cell transplantation. From the RT-PCR reads, TCRdb called clonotypes with MiXCR, one entry per CDR3 protein. The sample includes around 31,000 distinct CDR3 sequences, 6.5% to 7% of them seen just once. The specimen was blood, either unsorted or a sorted T cell fraction (not recorded which). These receptors all come from a human donor who was either an allogeneic HSCT recipient or a stem cell or donor lymphocyte infusion donor (not recorded which). It is not recorded whose cells these are; they may come from a transplant donor. The CDR3 runs from the conserved cysteine through the conserved F or W. The D gene is left open where the match is weak. Only some rows state a clone size, as once, few, many or a class for expanded clones.

J,D,size,V,DNA,CDR3
TRBJ2-3,NA,many,TRBV29-1,TGCAGCGTAGGCCTCGGGGCTCGCACAGATACGCAGTATTTT,CSVGLGARTDTQYF
TRBJ2-7,NA,NA,TRBV5-6,TGTGCCAGCAGTCTATTCCCCGACAGCTCCTACAAGCAGTACTTC,CASSLFPDSSYKQYF
TRBJ2-5,NA,many,TRBV4-2,TGTGCCAGCAGCCAAGTTACCGGGGGGCCAGAGACCCAGTACTTC,CASSQVTGGPETQYF
TRBJ2-1,NA,NA,TRBV12-3/TRBV12-4,TGTGCCAGCAACAAGGACACTTACAATGAGCAGTTCTTC,CASNKDTYNEQFF
TRBJ2-7,NA,NA,TRBV27,TGTGCCAGCAGTTTAGGGTCCGGCAGCGAGCAGTACTTC,CASSLGSGSEQYF
TRBJ2-1,TRBD2,many,TRBV7-2,TGTGCCAGCAGCTCCCGACTAGCGGGACAGTACAATGAGCAGTTCTTC,CASSSRLAGQYNEQFF
TRBJ2-5,TRBD1,few,TRBV12-3/TRBV12-4,TGTGCCAGCAGTGGTCCGACAGGGGAAGAGACCCAGTACTTC,CASSGPTGEETQYF
TRBJ2-3,NA,few,TRBV6-4,TGTGCCAGCAGTGACGCGACAGATACGCAGTATTTT,CASSDATDTQYF
TRBJ1-2,NA,many,TRBV20-1,TGCAGTGCTAGAGCGGGACAAAACTATGGCTACACCTTC,CSARAGQNYGYTF
TRBJ2-1,TRBD2,few,TRBV5-1,TGCGCCAGCAGCTTGGAGCCTGATAGCGGGAGAAATGAGCAGTTCTTC,CASSLEPDSGRNEQFF
TRBJ1-5,NA,many,TRBV11-3,TGTGCCAGCAGCTTAACTCACAGCCCCAATCAGCCCCAGCATTTT,CASSLTHSPNQPQHF
TRBJ2-7,TRBD2,few,TRBV5-4,TGTGCCAGCAGCCCCAGCGGGAGGGCCCCCTACGAGCAGTACTTC,CASSPSGRAPYEQYF
TRBJ2-6,NA,many,TRBV5-1,TGCGCCAGCAGCTTGGTCGGTCGTATCGGGTTCTCTGGGGCCAACGTCCTGACTTTC,CASSLVGRIGFSGANVLTF
TRBJ1-3,NA,few,TRBV20-1,TGCAGTGCTAGAGGTCGGGAAGGTGGAAACACCATATATTTT,CSARGREGGNTIYF
TRBJ1-6,NA,many,TRBV28,TGTGCCAGCAGTTTGGGGGGGGCGTACTCACCCCTCCACTTT,CASSLGGAYSPLHF
TRBJ2-7,NA,few,TRBV4-2,TGTGCCAGCAGCCAAGAGACCTCCTACGAGCAGTACTTC,CASSQETSYEQYF
TRBJ2-1,NA,many,TRBV15,TGTGCCACCAGCAGAGTTACTATTAACAATGAGCAGTTCTTC,CATSRVTINNEQFF
TRBJ2-1,TRBD2,many,TRBV20-1,TGCAGTGCCACCGGGACTAGCGGGAGTATGGACTCCTACAATGAGCAGTTCTTC,CSATGTSGSMDSYNEQFF
TRBJ1-6,TRBD1,few,TRBV7-9,TGTGCCAGCAGCTTGGGGGGACAGCCAAATTCACCCCTCCACTTT,CASSLGGQPNSPLHF
TRBJ2-5,NA,many,TRBV7-8,TGTGCCAGCAGCCAACACCCCCAAGAGACCCAGTACTTC,CASSQHPQETQYF
TRBJ1-6,TRBD1,NA,TRBV3-1,TGTGCCAGCAGCCAAGCCGGGACAGTGAATTCACCCCTCCACTTT,CASSQAGTVNSPLHF
TRBJ1-2,NA,many,TRBV7-2,TGTGCCAGCAGCTACAGGTCCCACGGCTACACCTTC,CASSYRSHGYTF
TRBJ2-7,NA,many,TRBV6-2/TRBV6-3,TGTGCCAGCAGGCGGGACACCCAGGCCTACGAGCAGTACTTC,CASRRDTQAYEQYF
TRBJ1-5,NA,many,TRBV11-2,TGTGCCAGCAGCTTGACAACTAGCAATCAGCCCCAGCATTTT,CASSLTTSNQPQHF
TRBJ2-5,NA,NA,TRBV28,TGTGCCAGCAGTTTAGCGGCCAGATCCAGGACCCAGTACTTC,CASSLAARSRTQYF
TRBJ2-3,NA,NA,TRBV6-2/TRBV6-3,TGTGCCAGCAGTTACTTTGGAGATACGCAGTATTTT,CASSYFGDTQYF
TRBJ2-7,NA,many,TRBV9,TGTGCCAGCAGCGTCGGACAGATCTCCTACGAGCAGTACTTC,CASSVGQISYEQYF
TRBJ2-7,NA,few,TRBV7-9,TGTGCCAGCAGCCCGGAAGTTTGGAGCGAGCAGTACTTC,CASSPEVWSEQYF
TRBJ1-5,NA,many,TRBV4-3,TGCGCCAGCAGCCAAGCGCTGAATCAGCCCCAGCATTTT,CASSQALNQPQHF
TRBJ1-5,NA,many,TRBV2,TGTGCCAGCAGTGAAGGTCTTCACAATCAGCCCCAGCATTTT,CASSEGLHNQPQHF
TRBJ2-3,NA,NA,TRBV20-1,TGCAGTGCTAGAAGCACAGATACGCAGTATTTT,CSARSTDTQYF
TRBJ2-7,TRBD1,few,TRBV3-1,TGTGCCAGCAGCCCGGGACAGGGGGCGGCTGAGCAGTACTTC,CASSPGQGAAEQYF
TRBJ2-3,TRBD1,NA,TRBV18,TGTGCCAGCTCACCCCAACAGGGGGCCAACTCAGATACGCAGTATTTT,CASSPQQGANSDTQYF
TRBJ2-7,TRBD2,few,TRBV5-5,TGTGCCAGCAGCTTGTGGGGCCGGACTAGCGGGAGTTACGAGCAGTACTTC,CASSLWGRTSGSYEQYF
TRBJ2-3,NA,NA,TRBV20-1,TGCAGTGCTACCGGAGGGGCAAGCGGGAGCACAGATACGCAGTATTTT,CSATGGASGSTDTQYF
TRBJ1-1,NA,many,TRBV29-1,TGCAGCGTTGAAAAAGACAGGGAAGCTTTCTTT,CSVEKDREAFF
TRBJ2-1,NA,NA,TRBV15,TGTGCCACCAGCAGGGAACAGACTAGCAGGGGGTACAATGAGCAGTTCTTC,CATSREQTSRGYNEQFF
TRBJ2-3,TRBD2,NA,TRBV11-2,TGTGCCAGCAGCGTATTGGGCGGGAGAATGGATACGCAGTATTTT,CASSVLGGRMDTQYF
TRBJ1-1,TRBD1,many,TRBV28,TGTGCCAGCAGTTTACCCGGACAGGGGAAAGCTTTCTTT,CASSLPGQGKAFF
TRBJ1-1,NA,many,TRBV6-6,TGTGCCAGCAGTTACTGGGTATGGGTGACCACTGAAGCTTTCTTT,CASSYWVWVTTEAFF
TRBJ1-6,TRBD1,many,TRBV18,TGTGCCAGCTCACCGATGGGACAGCATAATTCACCCCTCCACTTT,CASSPMGQHNSPLHF
TRBJ2-7,TRBD2,few,TRBV4-2,TGTGCCAGCAGCCAAGATGGTAGCGGGGACCTTGGGCAGTACTTC,CASSQDGSGDLGQYF
TRBJ2-7,TRBD2,few,TRBV7-9,TGTGCCAGCAGCTTAAAACTCCAGGGACTAGCGGGAGATGAGCAGTACTTC,CASSLKLQGLAGDEQYF
TRBJ2-2,TRBD2,many,TRBV7-6,TGTGCCAGCAGCCTCCTCCCCCCTAGCGGCAACACCGGGGAGCTGTTTTTT,CASSLLPPSGNTGELFF
TRBJ2-1,NA,few,TRBV4-1,TGCGCCAGCAGCCAAGTGTCGTACAATGAGCAGTTCTTC,CASSQVSYNEQFF
TRBJ2-4,NA,NA,TRBV5-8,TGTGCCAGCAGCTTGAGGGCGCCCAAAAACATTCAGTACTTC,CASSLRAPKNIQYF
TRBJ2-7,TRBD2,NA,TRBV28,TGTGCCAGCAGTTTTTCAGGACTAGCGGTAGAGCAGTACTTC,CASSFSGLAVEQYF
TRBJ2-5,TRBD2,NA,TRBV25-1,TGTGCCAGCAGTGAAATAGGACGCCCGGGACTAGCGGGACAAGAGACCCAGTACTTC,CASSEIGRPGLAGQETQYF